This T cell receptor (beta chain) appears in the sequencing data of a study of shared clonotypes between healthy human individuals. Study-level information: Sampling drew on donors who were a couple of women and a few men aged 18 to 49.

Over several immunoSEQ plates, each subset's genomic DNA was distributed in even portions. Replicate PCRs for sorted subsets used approximately 220 ng DNA; this equaled 33,000 or so T cell genomes. In the original processing: ImmunoSEQ supplied junction-only sequences lacking quality scores, so filtering was different. TCRdb's copy holds only in-frame clones and misses some; the assay was immunoSEQ multiplex PCR. V, J and clone size are taken as reported in that table, and D and trimming were inferred from the DNA itself. The sample records under 1,100,000 clones, around four fifths being singletons. This CDR3 contains 13 residues. CDR1 and CDR2 from the germline V gene are LNHDA and SQIVND (reference sequence). The V and J ends lost 7 bases and 0 bases respectively, with 7 bases between them.

This receptor was identified in a man aged 18 to 30 in good health. The chain has TRBV19 and TRBJ2-1; perhaps D is TRBD1 or TRBD2 (5 bases each). Specimen: memory CD4+ T cells sorted from blood. As for subset: CD45RA-negative fraction. The CDR3 is CASKGSSYNEQFF. The CDR3 bases are TGTGCCAGTAAGGGGAGCTCCTACAATGAGCAGTTCTTC.